Each of the 13 T cell receptor beta chains below was sequenced from the same sample in a study of response to subunit inactivated influenza vaccine. TCRdb re-called the RT-PCR reads with MiXCR, one entry per CDR3 protein. The table includes 710,000 or so distinct CDR3 sequences, roughly 14% detected once. The sequencing used PBMCs from blood, collected roughly 12 days after vaccination. These receptors came from a man aged 50-59 years who received an inactivated influenza vaccine.

V usage is TRBV5-1 and J usage is TRBJ2-2, with D possibly being TRBD1 (5 bases). The CDR3 is 15 residues long. From germline, CDR1 is SGHRS and CDR2 YFSETQ. V was trimmed by 1 base and J by 4 bases, leaving 11 bases between them. In DNA form, the CDR3 reads TGCGCCAGCAGCTTGAAGGGGTCGGCCACCGGGGAGCTGTTTTTT. This gives the protein CASSLKGSATGELFF.

As to this clonotype: This may arise from a read error, as a much more abundant clone is one base away. The CDR3 DNA is TGTGCCAGCAGCTGTACTAGCGGGAACACAGATACGCAGTATTTT. Translating it yields CASSCTSGNTDTQYF. J is TRBJ2-3 and V is TRBV28; 10 nucleotides agree with TRBD2. The ends lost 6 bases at V and 2 bases at J; junction bases unmatched: 5. The germline CDR1 and CDR2 sequences are MDHEN and SYDVKM. The CDR3 is 15 residues long.

V gene TRBV15 combines with J gene TRBJ2-2; TRBD1 matches at 10 bases. Trimming removed 0 bases from V and 4 bases from J; junction bases left unmatched: 2. CDR3 length: 16 residues. Germline CDR1 reads LNHNV; CDR2 reads YYDKDF (reference sequence). CDR3 bases: TGTGCCACCAGCAGAGATTGGGACAGGGGCACCGGGGAGCTGTTTTTT. It specifies CATSRDWDRGTGELFF.

The gene calls are TRBV29-1 and TRBJ2-3; the D gene is possibly TRBD2 (6 bases). This CDR3 region has 15 residues. Germline V CDR1 and CDR2: SQVTM, ANQGSEA. The ends were cut back, 6 bases at V and 2 bases at J, with 18 bases in the middle. CDR3: CSVAEGLSLTDTQYF. The CDR3 DNA sequence: TGCAGCGTGGCCGAGGGACTGAGTCTCACAGATACGCAGTATTTT.

CDR3 loop: CASSLNGPGGNTIYF. The CDR3 DNA sequence: TGTGCCAGCAGTCTCAACGGGCCTGGGGGAAACACCATATATTTT. The chain combines TRBV27 with TRBJ1-3; no definite D call. The germline CDR1 and CDR2 sequences are MNHEY and SMNVEV (reference sequence). Trimming left V 5 bases short and J 4 bases short, with 15 bases between. The CDR3 loop spans 15 amino acids.

A few counts support this clonotype. The CDR3 DNA reads TGCAGTGCTACGTCCGGGACAGGGATAATTCTTGAGCAGTACTTC. It encodes CSATSGTGIILEQYF. This sequence joins TRBV20-1 and TRBJ2-7, with TRBD1 matching over 9 bases. The germline CDR1 and CDR2 sequences are DFQATT and SNEGSKA (reference sequence). V was pared by 4 bases and J by 7 bases, with 14 bases of the junction left unmatched. The CDR3 is 15 amino acids.

The table lists this clonotype with many counts. V and J are TRBV2 and TRBJ2-5, with D unresolved. Germline V CDR1 and CDR2: SNHLY, FYNNEI. The CDR3 is made up of 13 amino acids. Trimming pared 6 bases from V and 3 bases from J, leaving 11 bases between. The CDR3 reads CASRERRKETQYF. CDR3 DNA sequence: TGTGCCAGCAGAGAACGACGGAAAGAGACCCAGTACTTC.

The rearrangement joins TRBV20-1 to TRBJ2-3; D is possibly TRBD2 (6 bases). The V end lost 7 bases, the J end lost 0 bases, and 11 bases lay between the germline ends. The V gene's germline CDR1 is DFQATT and CDR2 SNEGSKA (reference sequence). The length of the CDR3 is 13 residues. For the CDR3, the DNA is TGCAGTGGGAGGGCCGCTAGCACAGATACGCAGTATTTT. It specifies CSGRAASTDTQYF.

There are many counts of this clonotype. This sequence joins TRBV28 and TRBJ2-7, with 9 bases lining up with TRBD1. The V gene end was trimmed by 5 bases and the J gene end by 5 bases; junction bases not matched to a gene: 4. Germline V lookup: CDR1 MDHEN, CDR2 SYDVKM. The length of the CDR3 is 13 residues. CDR3 DNA sequence: TGTGCCAGCAGTCGACAGGGGGAACACGAGCAGTACTTC. It is translated as CASSRQGEHEQYF.

This clonotype showed up just a few times. The chain is built from TRBV12-3 or TRBV12-4 and TRBJ1-4; D may be TRBD1 (5 bases). The CDR3 consists of 11 residues. Trimming stripped 3 bases from V and 14 bases from J, with 10 bases between. The DNA for the CDR3 is TGTGCCAGCAGTTTGCGGGGGAGGCTGTTTTTT. This gives the protein CASSLRGRLFF.

This rearrangement joins TRBV20-1 to TRBJ2-7; D might be TRBD2 (5 bases). V was cut by 5 bases and J by 2 bases, with 19 bases left in between. Germline values: CDR1 DFQATT, CDR2 SNEGSKA (reference sequence). The CDR3 length is 15 residues. CDR3 protein: CSAGSFGGPTYEQYF. The CDR3 DNA reads as TGCAGTGCTGGGTCGTTTGGAGGCCCAACCTACGAGCAGTACTTC.

The V call is TRBV5-4, the J call TRBJ2-1, with 7 bases matching TRBD1. Germline values: CDR1 SGHNT, CDR2 YYREEE (reference sequence). This CDR3 region has 13 residues. V lost 0 bases to trimming and J lost 8 bases; unmatched junction nucleotides: 2. CDR3 sequence: CASSLDRGDEQFF. For the CDR3, the DNA is TGTGCCAGCAGCTTGGACAGGGGAGATGAGCAGTTCTTC.

J is TRBJ1-5 and V is TRBV7-2, with D unresolved. The length of the CDR3 is 14 residues. Trimming stripped 8 bases from V and 0 bases from J, with 11 bases between. Germline V gene data show CDR1 as SGHTA and CDR2 as FQGNSA. CDR3 sequence: CASEVGYSNQPQHF. The CDR3 bases are TGTGCCAGCGAGGTTGGGTATAGCAATCAGCCCCAGCATTTT.